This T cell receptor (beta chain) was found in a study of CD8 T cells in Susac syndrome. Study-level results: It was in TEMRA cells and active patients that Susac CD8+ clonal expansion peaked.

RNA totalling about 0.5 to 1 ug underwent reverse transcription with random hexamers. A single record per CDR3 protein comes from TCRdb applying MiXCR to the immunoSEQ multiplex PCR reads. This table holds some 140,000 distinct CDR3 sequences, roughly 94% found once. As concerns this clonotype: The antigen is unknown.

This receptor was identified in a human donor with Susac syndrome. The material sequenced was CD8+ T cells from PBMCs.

In DNA, the CDR3 is TGTGCCAGCAGAGCAAGCGGGGGGAGGGACAATGAGCAGTTCTTC. Translated, it gives CASRASGGRDNEQFF. The chain combines TRBV12-3 or TRBV12-4 with TRBJ2-1; 9 bases agree with TRBD2. The CDR3 sequence is 15 residues long. With 6 bases clipped from V and 5 bases from J, the junction kept 8 bases outside the gene matches.